This T cell receptor (beta chain) was retrieved from a study of PD-1 blockade in classical Hodgkin lymphoma. General study points: Researchers reported that CD4+ TCR diversity, though not CD8+, rose significantly by C4D1.

All patients experienced relapse after autologous stem cell transplantation, and brentuximab vedotin exposure was variable. The CDR3 has 14 residues. Germline V CDR1 and CDR2: SGHNT, YYREEE (reference sequence). V shed 6 bases, J shed 3 bases, and the junction held 8 bases outside the gene matches. TCRdb's table, derived via immunoSEQ multiplex PCR, lists solely in-frame clones and lacks some. The sample shows 9,500 to 13,000 clones, around four fifths of them seen only once. A word on this clone: The target antigen is unknown.

Sequences were derived from peripheral blood mononuclear cells (PBMCs), sampled before the second cycle of nivolumab. This chain links TRBV5-4 with TRBJ1-2, with 7 bases that match TRBD1. The clonotype originates from a human donor with classical Hodgkin lymphoma. CDR3 DNA: TGTGCCAGCACGTCACAGGGGAAGGACTATGGCTACACCTTC. Amino acid sequence: CASTSQGKDYGYTF.